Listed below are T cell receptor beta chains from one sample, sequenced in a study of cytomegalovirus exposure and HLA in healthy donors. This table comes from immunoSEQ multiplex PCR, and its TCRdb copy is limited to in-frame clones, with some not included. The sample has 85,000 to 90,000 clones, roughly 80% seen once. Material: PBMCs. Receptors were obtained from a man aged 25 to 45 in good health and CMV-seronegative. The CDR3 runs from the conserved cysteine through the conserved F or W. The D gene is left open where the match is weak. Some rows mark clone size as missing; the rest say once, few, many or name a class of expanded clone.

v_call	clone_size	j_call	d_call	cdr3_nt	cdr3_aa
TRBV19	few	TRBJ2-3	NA	TGTGCCAGTAGTATAGTTGTTGGGCCTGGATCCGCAGATACGCAGTATTTT	CASSIVVGPGSADTQYF
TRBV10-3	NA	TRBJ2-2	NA	TGTGCCATCAGTGACTCGGACAGCACCGGGGAGCTGTTTTTT	CAISDSDSTGELFF
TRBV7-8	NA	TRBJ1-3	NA	TGTGCCAGCAGCTTAGCCATTACAGGGAGCGCTGGAAACACCATATATTTT	CASSLAITGSAGNTIYF
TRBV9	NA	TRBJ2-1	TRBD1	TGTGCCAGCAGCGTGAGGACAGGCGAGGTCGATGAGCAGTTCTTC	CASSVRTGEVDEQFF
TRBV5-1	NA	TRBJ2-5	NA	TGCGCCAGCAGCTTTGGTGGTTCGGGGGAGACCCAGTACTTC	CASSFGGSGETQYF
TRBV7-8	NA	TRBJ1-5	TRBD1	TGTGCCAGCAGCTTAGCGACAGGGATTGTTCAGCCCCAGCATTTT	CASSLATGIVQPQHF
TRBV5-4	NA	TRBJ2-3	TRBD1	TGTGCCAGCAGCAAGGACAGGAGAGACACAGATACGCAGTATTTT	CASSKDRRDTDTQYF
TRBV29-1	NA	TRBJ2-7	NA	TGCAGCGTTGAAACACCCTACGAGCAGTACTTC	CSVETPYEQYF
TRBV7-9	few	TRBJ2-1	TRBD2	TGTGCCAGCAGCTTTCTCCTTCGCGGGGGGGCCGGTAATGAGCAGTTCTTC	CASSFLLRGGAGNEQFF
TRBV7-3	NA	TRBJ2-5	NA	TGTGCCAGCAGCCAATCTCAGGGAGAGACCCAGTACTTC	CASSQSQGETQYF
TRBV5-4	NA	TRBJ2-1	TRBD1	TGTGCCAGCAGGGGGACAGGGGAAGGGAGAAATGAGCAGTTCTTC	CASRGTGEGRNEQFF
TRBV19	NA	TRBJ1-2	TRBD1	TGTGCCAGTGTGCCAGACAGGGAACGTTATGGCTACACCTTC	CASVPDRERYGYTF
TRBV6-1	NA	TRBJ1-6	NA	TGTGCCAGCAGTACACAGCAAATTAATTCACCCCTCCACTTT	CASSTQQINSPLHF
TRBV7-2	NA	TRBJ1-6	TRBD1	TGTGCCAGCAGCTCGGGACAGAGCTCCTATAATTCACCCCTCCACTTT	CASSSGQSSYNSPLHF
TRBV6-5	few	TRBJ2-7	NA	TGTGCCAGCAGCCCCCTAAGTACCTACGAGCAGTACTTC	CASSPLSTYEQYF